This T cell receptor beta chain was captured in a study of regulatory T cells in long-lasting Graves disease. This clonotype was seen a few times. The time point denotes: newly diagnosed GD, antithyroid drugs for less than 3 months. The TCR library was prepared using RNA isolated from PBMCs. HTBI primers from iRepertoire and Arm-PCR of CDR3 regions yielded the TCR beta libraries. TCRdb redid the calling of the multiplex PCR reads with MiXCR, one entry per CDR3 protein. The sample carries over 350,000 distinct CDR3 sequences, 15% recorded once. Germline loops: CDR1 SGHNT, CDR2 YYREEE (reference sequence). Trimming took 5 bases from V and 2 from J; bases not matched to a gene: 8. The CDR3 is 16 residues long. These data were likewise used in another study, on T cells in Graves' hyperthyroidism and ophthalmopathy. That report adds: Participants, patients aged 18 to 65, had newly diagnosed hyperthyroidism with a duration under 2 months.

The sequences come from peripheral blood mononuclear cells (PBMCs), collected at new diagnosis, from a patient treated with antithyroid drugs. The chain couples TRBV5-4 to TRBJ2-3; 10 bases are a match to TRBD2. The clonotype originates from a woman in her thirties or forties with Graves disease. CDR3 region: CASSLALAGVTDTQYF. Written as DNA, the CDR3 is TGTGCCAGCAGTTTAGCGCTAGCGGGAGTCACAGATACGCAGTATTTT.